This TCR beta chain was sequenced for a study of blood T cell repertoires in COVID-19 (dated by TCRdb to 2019 to 2021). Concerning the study at large: Collaborator samples came from the United States, Italy and Spain and covered acute and convalescent phases of COVID-19. The material from the prospective study consisted of cDNA or gDNA derived from T cells, B-cell-depleted T cells, or PBMCs. Subjects who had been exposed to COVID-19, were actively infected with it, or had recovered from it provided the deeply sampled blood TCRbeta repertoires that made up the dataset. The repertoires were released in a freely available public database meant as a resource for research on the immune response to SARS-CoV-2. The samples were drawn from the first 160 participants of the ongoing ImmuneRACE study and from over 950 subjects provided by 6 global collaborators. Sample metadata almost always included a de-identified subject ID, COVID-19 status, age in years and sex. Where available, HLA class I and class II types were obtained from metadata supplied by the sample provider rather than from assay-based typing.

TCRbeta CDR3 regions were amplified from genomic DNA using the immunoSEQ Assay, a bias-controlled multiplex PCR. The source study handled its data this way. Nucleated cell counts per sample were estimated from amplification of reference gene primers within the assay. To quantify the absolute abundance of each unique TCRbeta CDR3 rearrangement, sequence reads were collapsed and filtered. For each sample, productive Simpson clonality was calculated by taking the square root of Simpson's diversity index across productive rearrangements. The table comes from immuneACCESS by way of TCRdb, which keeps in-frame sequences with V and J called. Part of the clones is missing from these tables; in studies checked, under half for an unresolved V gene and the rest for unknown reasons. V, J and clone size were drawn from that table, and D and trimming were deduced from the DNA. This sample comprises 210,000 or so clones, over 80% of them detected only once. Around 5% of the sample is taken by the ten largest.

Collaborating institutions collected whole blood in K2EDTA tubes following their own protocols. For TCRbeta analysis, collaborator samples were shipped as frozen whole blood, as isolated PBMCs, or as DNA extracted from either sample type. What the authors observed across the whole study: Clinical and demographic metadata were provided uncurated, with the amount varying by source and participant.

Trimmed from V: 3 bases; trimmed from J: 5 bases; junction bases lacking a gene match: 12. CDR3 length: 18 amino acids, cysteine to phenylalanine. Only the CDR3 DNA stays, 54 bases, in frame from base 1. The germline V gene (reference sequence) supplies CDR1 SEHNR and CDR2 FQNEAQ. As to this clone: Its antigen specificity is not known. No much larger clonotype is one base removed from it; base qualities were not supplied.

The sequenced sample was peripheral blood. The V and J segments used are TRBV7-9 and TRBJ2-1, and TRBD2 aligns with 11 junction nucleotides. This clonotype was sampled from a human donor in a cohort sampled during active COVID-19. The CDR3 region has the sequence CASSFAGTSGRRDNEQFF. In nucleotides, the sequence is TGTGCCAGCAGCTTCGCGGGGACTAGCGGACGTAGGGACAATGAGCAGTTCTTC.